This TCR beta chain was identified during a study of cytomegalovirus exposure and HLA in healthy donors. PCR employed 60 Vbeta and 13 Jbeta primers. Data came from immunoSEQ multiplex PCR; TCRdb stores just in-frame clones and leaves some out. The sample contains roughly 130,000 clones, about four fifths of which appear only once. Worth noting for this clone: Its cognate antigen is unknown.

The study's findings and limits: Most CMV-associated TCR beta chains appeared HLA-restricted in a later analysis. Reportedly, cytomegalovirus status was diagnosed with high sensitivity and specificity. In most subjects, TCR beta sequences reportedly gave accurate predictions of HLA-A and HLA-B alleles. A cluster of highly shared sequence variants was likely a sequencing artifact.

The germline V and J ends were trimmed by 6 bases and 1 base, with 6 bases remaining between them. The CDR3 contains 13 residues. CDR1 is LNHDA and CDR2 is SQIVND in the germline V gene (reference sequence). The sequencing input was PBMCs. This clonotype originated in a man aged 18 to 30 in good health and CMV-seronegative. This rearrangement joins TRBV19 to TRBJ1-4, with unresolved D. DNA for the CDR3: TGTGCCAGTAGGGGAGGAACTAATGAAAAACTGTTTTTT. It yields the protein CASRGGTNEKLFF.